The 21 T cell receptor beta chains below all came from one sample that was sequenced in a study of cytomegalovirus exposure and HLA in healthy donors. The PCR contained 60 Vbeta and 13 Jbeta primers. Clones were read by immunoSEQ multiplex PCR, and TCRdb kept only the in-frame ones, dropping some. The sample includes about 140,000 clones, under 80% of them seen just once. Sequenced sample: PBMCs. The receptors were gathered from a male donor in good health and CMV-seronegative.

This clone was counted between two and nine times. V usage is TRBV9 and J usage is TRBJ2-1; a weak D match, TRBD2 (5 bases). Looked up from germline, CDR1 is SGDLS and CDR2 is YYNGEE. The V end lost 4 bases, the J end lost 1 base, and 12 bases lay between the germline ends. The CDR3 sequence is 15 residues long. The CDR3 region is CASSSRGASYNEQFF. The CDR3 DNA sequence: TGTGCCAGCAGCTCCCGGGGAGCTTCCTACAATGAGCAGTTCTTC.

The rearrangement uses TRBV6-5 and TRBJ1-1, with D possibly TRBD1 on 6 matching bases. Germline CDR1 and CDR2: MNHEY and SVGAGI. The CDR3 has 14 amino acids. V was shortened by 5 bases and J by 4 bases, with 14 bases between the two germline ends. The CDR3 DNA follows: TGTGCCAGCAGTCCCCCGGCAGGGGCCACTGAAGCTTTCTTT. Protein: CASSPPAGATEAFF.

This rearrangement joins TRBV7-9 to TRBJ2-7, with D maybe TRBD2 (6 bases). Germline assignment: CDR1 SEHNR and CDR2 FQNEAQ (reference sequence). V lost 4 bases and J 2 bases, leaving 18 bases between the germline ends. There are 16 residues in the CDR3. The CDR3 DNA reads TGTGCCAGCAGCTCACCCGGGACGGAGGGCCCCTACGAGCAGTACTTC. Translated, it gives CASSSPGTEGPYEQYF.

The chain employs TRBV5-1 and TRBJ1-1; no firm D call. The CDR3 contains 13 residues. Germline values: CDR1 SGHRS, CDR2 YFSETQ. The germline V and J ends were trimmed by 4 bases and 1 base, with 8 bases remaining between them. The CDR3 loop is CASSRDTNTEAFF. The DNA of the CDR3 is TGCGCCAGCAGCCGGGATACGAACACTGAAGCTTTCTTT.

This clone was detected only a few times. This chain uses TRBV4-3 with TRBJ2-2; 8 positions agree with TRBD1. J was trimmed by 4 bases and V by 0 bases; bases with no gene match: 13. CDR1 LGHNA and CDR2 YSLEER come from the germline V gene. The CDR3 is 19 amino acids. The CDR3 DNA follows: TGCGCCAGCAGCCAAGAGGCGGACAGGCAGGGGGCGGTCACCGGGGAGCTGTTTTTT. This gives the protein CASSQEADRQGAVTGELFF.

V is TRBV21-1 and J is TRBJ2-4; the table calls TRBD2, which could not be checked here. TRBV21-1 is recorded as a pseudogene. This CDR3 contains 17 residues. The CDR3 DNA reads as TGTGCCAGCACCAAGCGGGAGAGTGGTGCGACCAAAAACATTCAGTACTTC. The encoded protein is CASTKRESGATKNIQYF.

CDR3: CASSAERGFDYNEQFF. The CDR3 nucleotides are TGTGCCAGCAGCGCCGAAAGGGGGTTTGACTACAATGAGCAGTTCTTC. The rearrangement uses TRBV9 and TRBJ2-1; a possible D gene is TRBD1 (6 bases). Germline V lookup: CDR1 SGDLS, CDR2 YYNGEE. Trimming cost V 3 bases and J 3 bases, with 16 bases left between them. This CDR3 spans 16 amino acids.

The chain has TRBV18 and TRBJ1-3, with D hard to call. The germline V gene has CDR1 KGHSH and CDR2 LQKENI. The length of the CDR3 is 16 residues. Between the trimmed V and J ends, which lost 3 bases and 4 bases, there was a span of 16 bases. CDR3 nucleotide sequence: TGTGCCAGCTCACCGACCGGGGTTGGAGCAGGAAACACCATATATTTT. Its translation: CASSPTGVGAGNTIYF.

V is TRBV6-8 and J is TRBJ1-2; 8 bases map to TRBD1. Losses at the gene ends were 1 base for V and 6 bases for J; bases not matched to a gene: 10. Germline loops: CDR1 MNHGY, CDR2 SAAAGT. This CDR3 has 16 amino acids. CDR3 bases: TGTGCCAGCAGTTACTACCGACAGGGGAAAGCAAATGGCTACACCTTC. Its translation is CASSYYRQGKANGYTF.

This clone occurred a few times. The rearrangement joins TRBV5-1 to TRBJ2-5; tentatively, D is TRBD2 (6 bases). Trimming stripped 2 bases from V and 5 bases from J, with 16 bases between. This CDR3 spans 15 amino acids. The V gene's germline CDR1 is SGHRS and CDR2 YFSETQ. CDR3 sequence (DNA): TGCGCCAGCAGCTTTGGCGGGACTGGGGGGGAGACCCAGTACTTC. It translates to CASSFGGTGGETQYF.

V usage is TRBV30 and J usage is TRBJ1-5, with D possibly being TRBD1 (6 bases). The germline CDR1 and CDR2 sequences are GTSNPN and SVGIG (reference sequence). The V and J ends lost 3 bases and 0 bases respectively, with 15 bases between them. This CDR3 has 16 amino acids. In DNA, the CDR3 is TGTGCCTGGAGCGACCGACAGGCATATAGCAATCAGCCCCAGCATTTT. This codes for CAWSDRQAYSNQPQHF.

The chain uses TRBV30 and TRBJ1-5; possibly TRBD1 for D (5 bases). CDR3 length: 14 residues. Germline V CDR1 and CDR2: GTSNPN, SVGIG (reference sequence). Trimming removed 0 bases from V and 1 base from J, with 7 bases in between. The CDR3 loop is CAWSVRQSNQPQHF. The CDR3 nucleotides read TGTGCCTGGAGTGTACGACAGAGCAATCAGCCCCAGCATTTT.

The chain uses TRBV5-1 and TRBJ2-1, with a possible D match to TRBD2 (6 bases). Trimming stripped 3 bases from V and 9 bases from J, with 7 bases between. Per germline, CDR1 SGHRS and CDR2 YFSETQ. CDR3 length: 11 amino acids. The CDR3 loop is CASSSRGEQFF. CDR3 coding DNA: TGCGCCAGCAGCTCGCGGGGTGAGCAGTTCTTC.

The V gene is TRBV5-1, the J gene TRBJ1-1; 8 bases map to TRBD1. With V trimmed by 2 bases and J by 1 base, 1 base remained unmatched. CDR3 size: 14 residues. Germline V gives CDR1 SGHRS, CDR2 YFSETQ. CDR3 nucleotide sequence: TGCGCCAGCAGCTTCGGGACAGGGAACACTGAAGCTTTCTTT. Translating it yields CASSFGTGNTEAFF.

This sequence joins TRBV7-6 and TRBJ2-1; 10 nucleotides agree with TRBD2. CDR1 and CDR2 from the germline V gene are SGHVS and FNYEAQ. The V and J ends lost 1 base and 4 bases, in that order; junction bases with no gene match: 7. The CDR3 is 17 residues long. CDR3 sequence (DNA): TGTGCCAGCAGCTTAGGGTCTAGCGGGAGTAGGTACAATGAGCAGTTCTTC. It specifies CASSLGSSGSRYNEQFF. Combining the CDR3 with reference TRBV7-6 and TRBJ2-1 gives the whole variable domain GAGVSQSPRYKVTKRGQDVALRCDPISGHVSLYWYRQALGQGPEFLTYFNYEAQQDKSGLPNDRFSAERPEGSISTLTIQRTEQRDSAMYRCASSLGSSGSRYNEQFFGPGTRLTVL.

V usage is TRBV29-1 and J usage is TRBJ2-3, with TRBD2 matching 9 bases. CDR3 length: 14 residues. The V gene end was trimmed by 2 bases and the J gene end by 2 bases; junction bases not matched to a gene: 2. CDR1 and CDR2 from the germline V gene are SQVTM and ANQGSEA. The CDR3 is CSVESSGNTDTQYF. The CDR3 DNA reads TGCAGCGTTGAATCTAGCGGGAACACAGATACGCAGTATTTT.

This sequence joins TRBV5-6 and TRBJ1-4, with D tentatively TRBD1 (6 bases). The CDR3 length is 15 residues. Per germline, CDR1 SGHDT and CDR2 YYEEEE. V was clipped by 1 base and J by 5 bases, with 12 bases between them. CDR3 coding DNA: TGTGCCAGCAGCTTGAAACAGGGCTTCAATGAAAAACTGTTTTTT. This translates into CASSLKQGFNEKLFF. The complete variable domain, with remaining parts taken from reference TRBV5-6 and TRBJ1-4, reads DAGVTQSPTHLIKTRGQQVTLRCSPKSGHDTVSWYQQALGQGPQFIFQYYEEEERQRGNFPDRFSGHQFPNYSSELNVNALLLGDSALYLCASSLKQGFNEKLFFGSGTQLSVL.

This clone was detected a few times. The chain recombines TRBV6-6 with TRBJ1-5; unclear D gene. The germline V gene encodes CDR1 MNHNY and CDR2 SVGAGI (reference sequence). V gave up 7 bases and J gave up 3 bases, with 13 bases separating them. The CDR3 has 14 amino acids. The DNA for the CDR3 is TGTGCCAGCATCAACGAGGCGGACAATCAGCCCCAGCATTTT. As protein: CASINEADNQPQHF.

This clone was found a few times. The chain uses TRBV4-1 and TRBJ1-5; 8 bases line up with TRBD1. Per germline, CDR1 MGHRA and CDR2 YSYEKL. The V gene end was trimmed by 3 bases and the J gene end by 6 bases; junction bases not matched to a gene: 4. CDR3 length: 14 amino acids. The CDR3 DNA reads TGCGCCAGCAGCCAGGGACAGGTGGGTCAGCCCCAGCATTTT. Translation: CASSQGQVGQPQHF.

The rearrangement joins TRBV29-1 to TRBJ2-5, with TRBD1 matching over 10 bases. The CDR3 length is 13 residues. The trim removed 5 bases at V and 7 bases at J, leaving 7 bases unmatched. CDR1 and CDR2 (germline): SQVTM, ANQGSEA. CDR3 in DNA: TGCAGCGTTAACGGACAGGGGGTTGGGACCCAGTACTTC. It is translated as CSVNGQGVGTQYF.

DNA for the CDR3: TGTGCCAGCACCCTAATCGGGGAGACCCCTCGGTATGGCTACACCTTC. This sequence encodes CASTLIGETPRYGYTF. The chain carries TRBV28 and TRBJ1-2; D is unresolved. Looked up from germline, CDR1 is MDHEN and CDR2 is SYDVKM. CDR3 length: 16 residues. Trimming took off 7 bases at V and 5 bases at J, with 23 bases between the two ends.